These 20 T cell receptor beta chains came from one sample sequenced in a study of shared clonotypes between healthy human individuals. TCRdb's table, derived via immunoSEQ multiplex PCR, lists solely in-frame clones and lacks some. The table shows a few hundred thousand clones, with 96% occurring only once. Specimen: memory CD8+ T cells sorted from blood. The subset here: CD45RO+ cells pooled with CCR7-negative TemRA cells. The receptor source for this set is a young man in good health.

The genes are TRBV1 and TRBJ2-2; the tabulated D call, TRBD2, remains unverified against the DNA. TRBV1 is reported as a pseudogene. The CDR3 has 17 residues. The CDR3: CTSSQVGLAGVVGELFF. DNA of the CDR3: TGCACCAGCAGCCAAGTCGGGCTAGCGGGAGTGGTCGGGGAGCTGTTTTTT.

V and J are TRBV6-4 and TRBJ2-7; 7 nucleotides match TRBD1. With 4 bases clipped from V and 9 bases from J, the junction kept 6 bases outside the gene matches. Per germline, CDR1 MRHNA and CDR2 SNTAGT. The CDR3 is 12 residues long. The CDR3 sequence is CASSGSYRGQYF. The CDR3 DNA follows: TGTGCCAGCAGTGGGAGCTACAGGGGGCAGTACTTC.

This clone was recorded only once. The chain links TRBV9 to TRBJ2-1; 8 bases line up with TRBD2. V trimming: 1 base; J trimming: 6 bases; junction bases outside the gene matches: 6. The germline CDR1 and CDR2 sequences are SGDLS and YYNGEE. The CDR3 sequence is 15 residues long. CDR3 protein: CASSVFNGRGNEQFF. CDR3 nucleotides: TGTGCCAGCAGCGTATTTAACGGGAGGGGCAATGAGCAGTTCTTC.

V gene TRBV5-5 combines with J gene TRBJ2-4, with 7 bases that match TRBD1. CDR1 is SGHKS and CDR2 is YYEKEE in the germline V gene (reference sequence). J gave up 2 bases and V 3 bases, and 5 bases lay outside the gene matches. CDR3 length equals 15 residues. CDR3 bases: TGTGCCAGCAGCTATGACAGGGAGCCCAAAAACATTCAGTACTTC. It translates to CASSYDREPKNIQYF. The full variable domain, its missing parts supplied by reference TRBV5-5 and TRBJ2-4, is DAGVTQSPTHLIKTRGQQVTLRCSPISGHKSVSWYQQVLGQGPQFIFQYYEKEERGRGNFPDRFSARQFPNYSSELNVNALLLGDSALYLCASSYDREPKNIQYFGAGTRLSVL.

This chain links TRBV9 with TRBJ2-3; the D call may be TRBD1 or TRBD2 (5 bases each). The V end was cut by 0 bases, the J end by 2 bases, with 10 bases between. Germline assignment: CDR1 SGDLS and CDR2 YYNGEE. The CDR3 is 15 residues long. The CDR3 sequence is CASSVEGPHTDTQYF. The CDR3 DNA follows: TGTGCCAGCAGCGTAGAGGGACCGCACACAGATACGCAGTATTTT.

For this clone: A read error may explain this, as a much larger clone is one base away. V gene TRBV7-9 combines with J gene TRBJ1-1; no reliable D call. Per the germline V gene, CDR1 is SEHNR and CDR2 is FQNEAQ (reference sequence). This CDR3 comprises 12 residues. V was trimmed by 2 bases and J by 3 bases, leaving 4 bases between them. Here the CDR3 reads CASSLQYTEAFF. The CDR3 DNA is TGTGCCAGCAGCTTACAGTACACTGAAGCTTTCTTT. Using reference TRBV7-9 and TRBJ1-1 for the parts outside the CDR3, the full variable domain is DTGVSQNPRHKITKRGQNVTFRCDPISEHNRLYWYRQTLGQGPEFLTYFQNEAQLEKSRLLSDRFSAERPKGSFSTLEIQRTEQGDSAMYLCASSLQYTEAFFGQGTRLTVV.

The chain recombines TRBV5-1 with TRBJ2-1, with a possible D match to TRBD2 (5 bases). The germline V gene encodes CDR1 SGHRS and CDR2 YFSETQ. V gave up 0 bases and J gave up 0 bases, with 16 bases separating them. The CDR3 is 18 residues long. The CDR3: CASSLGYQSGTSYNEQFF. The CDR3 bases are TGCGCCAGCAGCTTGGGATATCAAAGCGGCACCTCCTACAATGAGCAGTTCTTC. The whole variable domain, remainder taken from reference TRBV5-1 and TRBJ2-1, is KAGVTQTPRYLIKTRGQQVTLSCSPISGHRSVSWYQQTPGQGLQFLFEYFSETQRNKGNFPGRFSGRQFSNSRSEMNVSTLELGDSALYLCASSLGYQSGTSYNEQFFGPGTRLTVL.

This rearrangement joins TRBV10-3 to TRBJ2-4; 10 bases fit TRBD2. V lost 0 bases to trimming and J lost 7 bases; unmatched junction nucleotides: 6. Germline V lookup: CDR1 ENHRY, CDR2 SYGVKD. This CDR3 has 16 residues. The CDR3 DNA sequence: TGTGCCATCAGTGAGTCGAGCGGGAGGGCGATCAACATTCAGTACTTC. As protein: CAISESSGRAINIQYF.

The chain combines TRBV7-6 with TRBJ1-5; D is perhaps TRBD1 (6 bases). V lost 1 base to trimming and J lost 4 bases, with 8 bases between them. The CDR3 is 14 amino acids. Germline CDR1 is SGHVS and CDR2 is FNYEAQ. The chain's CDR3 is CASSLDTGNQPQHF. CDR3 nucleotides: TGTGCCAGCAGCTTAGATACAGGGAATCAGCCCCAGCATTTT.

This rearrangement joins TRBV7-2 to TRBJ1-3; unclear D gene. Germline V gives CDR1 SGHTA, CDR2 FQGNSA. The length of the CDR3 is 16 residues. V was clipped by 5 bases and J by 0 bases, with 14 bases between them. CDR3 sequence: CASSARPRSSGNTIYF. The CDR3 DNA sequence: TGTGCCAGCAGCGCCCGACCGAGGAGCTCTGGAAACACCATATATTTT.

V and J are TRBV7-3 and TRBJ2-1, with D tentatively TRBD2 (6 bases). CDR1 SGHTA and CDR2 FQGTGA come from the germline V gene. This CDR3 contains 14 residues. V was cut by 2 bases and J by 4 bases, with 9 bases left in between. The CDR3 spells CASSLGREYNEQFF. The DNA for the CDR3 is TGTGCCAGCAGCTTAGGTCGGGAGTACAATGAGCAGTTCTTC.

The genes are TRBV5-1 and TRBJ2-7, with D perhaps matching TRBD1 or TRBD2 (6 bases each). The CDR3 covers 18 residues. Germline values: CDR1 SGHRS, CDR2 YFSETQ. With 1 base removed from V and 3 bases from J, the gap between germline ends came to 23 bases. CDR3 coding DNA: TGCGCCAGCAGCTTGAGCGGGCCGTTGGGGCAGGGGAGCTACGAGCAGTACTTC. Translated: CASSLSGPLGQGSYEQYF.

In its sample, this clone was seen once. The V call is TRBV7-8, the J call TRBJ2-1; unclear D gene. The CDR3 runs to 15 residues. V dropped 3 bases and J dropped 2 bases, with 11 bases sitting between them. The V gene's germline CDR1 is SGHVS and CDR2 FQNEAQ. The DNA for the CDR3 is TGTGCCAGCAGCTTCGGAAGGATGGCCTACAATGAGCAGTTCTTC. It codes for CASSFGRMAYNEQFF.

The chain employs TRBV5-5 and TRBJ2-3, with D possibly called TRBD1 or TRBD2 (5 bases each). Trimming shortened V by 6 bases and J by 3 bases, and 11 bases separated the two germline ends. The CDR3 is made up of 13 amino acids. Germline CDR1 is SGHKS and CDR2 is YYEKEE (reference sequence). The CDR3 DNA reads TGTGCCAGCACGGGACGTGGGACAGATACGCAGTATTTT. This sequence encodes CASTGRGTDTQYF.

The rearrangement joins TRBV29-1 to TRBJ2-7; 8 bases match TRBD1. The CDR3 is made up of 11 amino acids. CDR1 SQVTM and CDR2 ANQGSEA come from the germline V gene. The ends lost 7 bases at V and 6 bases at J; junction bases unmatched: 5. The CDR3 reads CSGKTGVEQYF. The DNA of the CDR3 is TGCAGCGGGAAGACAGGGGTCGAGCAGTACTTC.

The CDR3 sequence is CASKSGGRDEQYF. For the CDR3, the DNA is TGTGCCAGCAAGAGCGGGGGGCGGGACGAGCAGTACTTC. The rearrangement joins TRBV2 to TRBJ2-7, with TRBD2 matching over 9 bases. CDR3 size: 13 residues. After removal of 7 bases from V and 5 bases from J, the junction contained 6 bases not matched to a gene. The V gene's germline CDR1 is SNHLY and CDR2 FYNNEI.

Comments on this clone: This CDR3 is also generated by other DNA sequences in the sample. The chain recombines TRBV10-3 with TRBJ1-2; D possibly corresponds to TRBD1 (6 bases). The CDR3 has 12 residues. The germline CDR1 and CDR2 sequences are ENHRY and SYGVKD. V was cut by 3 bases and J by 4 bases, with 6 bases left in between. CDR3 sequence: CAISDRGYGYTF. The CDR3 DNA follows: TGTGCCATCAGTGACAGGGGCTATGGCTACACCTTC.

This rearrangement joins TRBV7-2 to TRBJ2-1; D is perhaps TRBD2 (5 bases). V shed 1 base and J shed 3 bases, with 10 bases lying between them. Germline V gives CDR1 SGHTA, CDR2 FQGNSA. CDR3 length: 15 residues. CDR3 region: CASSLGAVYYNEQFF. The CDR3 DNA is TGTGCCAGCAGCTTAGGAGCGGTTTACTACAATGAGCAGTTCTTC.

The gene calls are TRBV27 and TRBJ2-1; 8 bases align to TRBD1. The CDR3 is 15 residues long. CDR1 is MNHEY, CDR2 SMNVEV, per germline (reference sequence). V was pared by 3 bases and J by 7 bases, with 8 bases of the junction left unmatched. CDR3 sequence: CASSFQTGVLNEQFF. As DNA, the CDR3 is TGTGCCAGCAGTTTTCAGACAGGGGTTCTGAATGAGCAGTTCTTC.

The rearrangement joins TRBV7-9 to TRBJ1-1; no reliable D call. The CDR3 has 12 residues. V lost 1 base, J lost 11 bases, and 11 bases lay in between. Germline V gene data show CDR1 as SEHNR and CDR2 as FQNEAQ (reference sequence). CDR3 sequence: CASSLVGKPAFF. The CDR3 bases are TGTGCCAGCAGCTTAGTCGGGAAACCGGCTTTCTTT. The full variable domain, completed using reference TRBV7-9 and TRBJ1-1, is DTGVSQNPRHKITKRGQNVTFRCDPISEHNRLYWYRQTLGQGPEFLTYFQNEAQLEKSRLLSDRFSAERPKGSFSTLEIQRTEQGDSAMYLCASSLVGKPAFFGQGTRLTVV.